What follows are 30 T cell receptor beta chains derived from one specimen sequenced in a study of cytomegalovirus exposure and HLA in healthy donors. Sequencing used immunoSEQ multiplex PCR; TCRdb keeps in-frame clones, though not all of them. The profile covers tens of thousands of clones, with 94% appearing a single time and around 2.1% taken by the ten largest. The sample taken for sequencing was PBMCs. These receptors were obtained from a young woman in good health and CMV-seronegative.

The CDR3 is CASSSGHRDEKLFF. DNA of the CDR3: TGTGCCAGCAGCTCGGGACACCGAGATGAAAAACTGTTTTTT. This chain connects TRBV5-6 to TRBJ1-4; D perhaps matches TRBD1 (6 bases). The CDR3 spans 14 residues. The V gene lost 3 bases and the J gene lost 6 bases, with 12 bases spanning the gap. The germline CDR1 and CDR2 sequences are SGHDT and YYEEEE.

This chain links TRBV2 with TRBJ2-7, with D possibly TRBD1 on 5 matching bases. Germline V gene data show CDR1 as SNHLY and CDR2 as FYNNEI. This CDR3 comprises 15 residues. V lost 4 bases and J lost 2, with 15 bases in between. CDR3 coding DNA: TGTGCCAGCAGTGCTAACAGGCCGATGACCTACGAGCAGTACTTC. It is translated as CASSANRPMTYEQYF.

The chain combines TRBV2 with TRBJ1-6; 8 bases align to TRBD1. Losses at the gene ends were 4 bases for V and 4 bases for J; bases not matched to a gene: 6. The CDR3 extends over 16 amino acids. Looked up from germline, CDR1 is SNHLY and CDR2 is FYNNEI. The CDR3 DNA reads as TGTGCCAGCAGTGCGGACAGGGTTCAATATAATTCACCCCTCCACTTT. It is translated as CASSADRVQYNSPLHF.

The CDR3 loop reads CASSSPLRDTQYF. The CDR3 bases are TGTGCCAGCAGCTCACCGCTTAGAGATACGCAGTATTTT. The chain links TRBV5-4 to TRBJ2-3; D uncertain. This CDR3 spans 13 amino acids. Germline V gene sequence: CDR1 SGHNT, CDR2 YYREEE (reference sequence). V was cut by 3 bases and J by 5 bases, with 10 bases left in between.

This chain's CDR3 is CASSFGVYAYEQYF. The CDR3 coding sequence is TGTGCCAGCAGCTTCGGAGTGTACGCCTACGAGCAGTACTTC. J is TRBJ2-7 and V is TRBV11-3; D uncertain. The length of the CDR3 is 14 residues. CDR1 is SGHNT and CDR2 is YENEEA in the germline V gene. The V end was cut by 3 bases, the J end by 2 bases, with 11 bases between.

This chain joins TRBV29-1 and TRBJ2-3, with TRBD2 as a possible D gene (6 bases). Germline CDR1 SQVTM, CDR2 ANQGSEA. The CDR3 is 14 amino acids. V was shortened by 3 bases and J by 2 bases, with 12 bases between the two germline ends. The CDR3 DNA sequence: TGCAGCGTTGAGGGGGGTCGTGACACAGATACGCAGTATTTT. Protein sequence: CSVEGGRDTDTQYF.

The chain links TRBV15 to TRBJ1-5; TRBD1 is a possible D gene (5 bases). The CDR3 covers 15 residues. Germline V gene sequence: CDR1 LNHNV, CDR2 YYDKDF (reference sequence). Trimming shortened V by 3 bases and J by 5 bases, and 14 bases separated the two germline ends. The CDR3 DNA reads TGTGCCACCAGCAGCAAGACAGCCCCCTATCAGCCCCAGCATTTT. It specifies CATSSKTAPYQPQHF.

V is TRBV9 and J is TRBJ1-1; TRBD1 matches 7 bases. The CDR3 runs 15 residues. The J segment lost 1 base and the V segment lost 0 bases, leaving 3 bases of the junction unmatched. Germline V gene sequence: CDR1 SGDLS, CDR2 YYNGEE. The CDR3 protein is CASSVGGQRNTEAFF. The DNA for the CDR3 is TGTGCCAGCAGCGTAGGGGGACAGAGGAACACTGAAGCTTTCTTT.

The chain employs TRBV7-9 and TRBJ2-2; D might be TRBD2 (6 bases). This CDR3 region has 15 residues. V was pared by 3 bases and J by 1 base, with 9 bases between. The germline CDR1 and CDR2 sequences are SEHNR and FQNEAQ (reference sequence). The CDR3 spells CASSFRRENTGELFF. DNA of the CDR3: TGTGCCAGCAGCTTTAGGCGGGAGAACACCGGGGAGCTGTTTTTT.

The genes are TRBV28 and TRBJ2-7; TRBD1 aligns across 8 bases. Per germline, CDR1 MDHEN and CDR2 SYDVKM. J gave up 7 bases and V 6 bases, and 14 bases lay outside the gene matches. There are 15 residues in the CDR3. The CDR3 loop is CASRTPAQGAGEQYF. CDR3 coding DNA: TGTGCCAGCAGAACGCCCGCCCAGGGGGCTGGGGAGCAGTACTTC.

The CDR3 spells CASSSSRTGGFGNQPQHF. The CDR3 DNA follows: TGTGCCAGCAGCTCCTCTCGGACAGGGGGATTTGGCAATCAGCCCCAGCATTTT. This chain joins TRBV11-2 and TRBJ1-5; 10 positions agree with TRBD1. Germline V gene sequence: CDR1 SGHAT, CDR2 FQNNGV. The junction had 11 bases not matched to a gene; V was cut back by 4 bases and J by 2 bases. CDR3 length equals 18 residues.

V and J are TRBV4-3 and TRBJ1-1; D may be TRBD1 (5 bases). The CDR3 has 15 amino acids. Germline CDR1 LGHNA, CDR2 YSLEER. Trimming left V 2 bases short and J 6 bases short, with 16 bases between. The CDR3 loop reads CASSQNPGGNPEAFF. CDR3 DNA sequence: TGCGCCAGCAGCCAAAACCCGGGGGGTAATCCTGAAGCTTTCTTT.

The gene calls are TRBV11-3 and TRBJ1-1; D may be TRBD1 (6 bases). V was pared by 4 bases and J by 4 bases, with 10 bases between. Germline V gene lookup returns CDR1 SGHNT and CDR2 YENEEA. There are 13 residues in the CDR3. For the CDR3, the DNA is TGTGCCAGCAGCTCCGGGACACGCACTGAAGCTTTCTTT. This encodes CASSSGTRTEAFF.

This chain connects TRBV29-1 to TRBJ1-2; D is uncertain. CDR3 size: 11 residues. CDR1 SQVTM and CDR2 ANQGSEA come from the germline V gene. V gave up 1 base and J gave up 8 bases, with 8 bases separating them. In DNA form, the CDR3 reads TGCAGCGTTGAAGTAGGAGAAGGCTACACCTTC. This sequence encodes CSVEVGEGYTF.

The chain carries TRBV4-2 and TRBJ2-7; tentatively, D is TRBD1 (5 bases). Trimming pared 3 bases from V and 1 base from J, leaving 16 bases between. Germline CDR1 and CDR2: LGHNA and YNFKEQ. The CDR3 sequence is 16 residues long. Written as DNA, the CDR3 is TGTGCCAGCAGCCACGGCCCAGACAGCCCTTCCTACGAGCAGTACTTC. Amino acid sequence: CASSHGPDSPSYEQYF.

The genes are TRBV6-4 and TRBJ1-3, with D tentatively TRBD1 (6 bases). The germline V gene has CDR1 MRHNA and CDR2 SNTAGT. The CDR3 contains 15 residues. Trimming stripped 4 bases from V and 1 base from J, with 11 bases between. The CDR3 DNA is TGTGCCAGCAGTGTCGACGGGACATCTGGAAACACCATATATTTT. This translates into CASSVDGTSGNTIYF.

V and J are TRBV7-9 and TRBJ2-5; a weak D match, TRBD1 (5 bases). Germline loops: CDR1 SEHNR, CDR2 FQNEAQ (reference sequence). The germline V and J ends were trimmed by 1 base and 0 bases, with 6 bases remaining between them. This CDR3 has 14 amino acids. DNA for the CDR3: TGTGCCAGCAGCTTAGGACAGCACCAAGAGACCCAGTACTTC. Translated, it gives CASSLGQHQETQYF.

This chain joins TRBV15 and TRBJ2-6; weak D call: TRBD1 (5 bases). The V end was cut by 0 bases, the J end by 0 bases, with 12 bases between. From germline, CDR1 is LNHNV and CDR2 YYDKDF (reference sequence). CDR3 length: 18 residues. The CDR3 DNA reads TGTGCCACCAGCAGAGATCAGACAGCATACTCTGGGGCCAACGTCCTGACTTTC. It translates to CATSRDQTAYSGANVLTF.

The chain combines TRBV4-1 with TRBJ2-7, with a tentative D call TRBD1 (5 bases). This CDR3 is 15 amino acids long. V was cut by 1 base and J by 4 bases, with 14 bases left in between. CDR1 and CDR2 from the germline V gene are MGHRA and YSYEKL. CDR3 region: CASSQGLLGEYEQYF. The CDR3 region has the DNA TGCGCCAGCAGCCAAGGTCTCTTAGGGGAATACGAGCAGTACTTC.

CDR3 sequence reads: CASSYRDSGNTEAFF. CDR3 nucleotides: TGTGCCAGCAGTTATAGGGACAGCGGGAACACTGAAGCTTTCTTT. The rearrangement links TRBV6-5 to TRBJ1-1; 7 bases line up with TRBD1. CDR3 length: 15 residues. From germline, CDR1 is MNHEY and CDR2 SVGAGI. J was trimmed by 1 base and V by 3 bases; bases with no gene match: 5.

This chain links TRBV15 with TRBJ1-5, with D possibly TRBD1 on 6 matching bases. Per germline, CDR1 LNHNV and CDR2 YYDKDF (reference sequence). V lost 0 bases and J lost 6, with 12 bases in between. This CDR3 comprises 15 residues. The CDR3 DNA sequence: TGTGCCACCAGCAGAGACCAGGGGTGGGGTCAGCCCCAGCATTTT. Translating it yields CATSRDQGWGQPQHF.

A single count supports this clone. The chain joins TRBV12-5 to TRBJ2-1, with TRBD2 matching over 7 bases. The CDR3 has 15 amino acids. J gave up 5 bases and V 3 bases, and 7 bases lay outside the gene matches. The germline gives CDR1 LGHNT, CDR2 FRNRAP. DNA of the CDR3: TGTGCTAGTGGTTTCATGACCGCGGGGGACAATGAGCAGTTCTTC. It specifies CASGFMTAGDNEQFF.

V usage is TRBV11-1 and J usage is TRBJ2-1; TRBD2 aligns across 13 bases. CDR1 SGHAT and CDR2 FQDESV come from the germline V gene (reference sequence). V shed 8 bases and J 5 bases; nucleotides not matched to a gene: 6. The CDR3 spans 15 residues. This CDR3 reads CASSSTSGGDNEQFF. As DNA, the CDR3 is TGTGCCAGCTCCTCCACTAGCGGGGGGGACAATGAGCAGTTCTTC.

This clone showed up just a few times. The CDR3 DNA is TGTGCCACCTCCCCGAAGGGACTAGGTGGTAATGGCTACACCTTC. The encoded protein is CATSPKGLGGNGYTF. The chain links TRBV6-1 to TRBJ1-2, with D possibly being TRBD1 (5 bases). Germline lookup yields CDR1 MNHNS and CDR2 SASEGT. The CDR3 is made up of 15 amino acids. Trimming took off 10 bases at V and 6 bases at J, with 24 bases between the two ends.

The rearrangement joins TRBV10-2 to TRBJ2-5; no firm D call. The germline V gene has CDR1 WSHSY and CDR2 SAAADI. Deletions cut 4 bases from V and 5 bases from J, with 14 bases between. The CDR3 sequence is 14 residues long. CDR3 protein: CASSAPGSYETQYF. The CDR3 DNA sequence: TGCGCCAGCAGTGCCCCCGGGTCTTACGAGACCCAGTACTTC.

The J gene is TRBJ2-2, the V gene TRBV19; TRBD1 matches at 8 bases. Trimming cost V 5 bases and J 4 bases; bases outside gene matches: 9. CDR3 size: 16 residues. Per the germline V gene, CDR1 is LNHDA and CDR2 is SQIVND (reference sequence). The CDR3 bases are TGTGCCAGTAGTGCGCAGGGGGCCGGGGGCACCGGGGAGCTGTTTTTT. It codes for CASSAQGAGGTGELFF.

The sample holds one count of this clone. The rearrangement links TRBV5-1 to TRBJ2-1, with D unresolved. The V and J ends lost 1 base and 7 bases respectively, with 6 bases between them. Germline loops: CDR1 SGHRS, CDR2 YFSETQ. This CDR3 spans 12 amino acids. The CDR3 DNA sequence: TGCGCCAGCAGCTTGTACGGGAATGAGCAGTTCTTC. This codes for CASSLYGNEQFF.

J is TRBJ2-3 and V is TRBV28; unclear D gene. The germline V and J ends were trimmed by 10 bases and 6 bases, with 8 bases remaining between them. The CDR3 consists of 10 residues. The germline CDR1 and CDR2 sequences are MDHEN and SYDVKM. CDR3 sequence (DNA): TGTGCCACCTGGGCGGATACGCAGTATTTT. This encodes CATWADTQYF.

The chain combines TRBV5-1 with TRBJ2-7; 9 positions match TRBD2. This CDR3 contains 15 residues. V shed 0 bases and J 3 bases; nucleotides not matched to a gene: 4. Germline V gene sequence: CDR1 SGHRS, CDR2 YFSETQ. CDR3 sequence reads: CASSLAVSGGYEQYF. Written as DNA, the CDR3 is TGCGCCAGCAGCTTGGCGGTTAGCGGGGGCTACGAGCAGTACTTC.

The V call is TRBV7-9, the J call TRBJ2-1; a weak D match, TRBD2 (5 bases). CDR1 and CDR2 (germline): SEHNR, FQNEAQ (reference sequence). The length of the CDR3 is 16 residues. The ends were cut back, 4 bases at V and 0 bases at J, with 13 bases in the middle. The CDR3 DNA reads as TGTGCCAGCAGCTCCCACGGGGTTAGCTCCTACAATGAGCAGTTCTTC. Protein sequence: CASSSHGVSSYNEQFF.